The 16 T cell receptor beta chains below all came from one sample that was sequenced in a study of T and B cells in COVID-19 patients. TRB rearrangements were amplified by multiplex PCR with BIOMED2 TRB-A/B primers. One entry per CDR3 protein results from TCRdb running MiXCR on the multiplex PCR reads. Counted here are about 5,300 distinct CDR3 sequences, less than 25% occurring once; the ten biggest clones make up around 3.2%. Each TRB amplification used 250-500 ng of genomic DNA from blood. Sequenced material: blood. These receptors came from a human donor with active COVID-19.

By share of the sample, this clonotype is medium-sized. The chain combines TRBV12-3 or TRBV12-4 with TRBJ2-7, with 9 bases identical to TRBD2. CDR3 length: 13 amino acids. Unmatched junction bases numbered 6, after V lost 5 bases and J lost 7 bases. The CDR3 protein is CASSGTSRDEQYF. CDR3 sequence (DNA): TGTGCCAGCAGTGGGACTAGCCGTGATGAGCAGTACTTC.

This chain uses TRBV5-1 with TRBJ2-6, with D perhaps matching TRBD1 (5 bases). Per germline, CDR1 SGHRS and CDR2 YFSETQ. V gave up 2 bases and J gave up 0 bases, with 9 bases separating them. The CDR3 length is 16 residues. CDR3 sequence: CASSLTGDSGANVLTF. In DNA form, the CDR3 reads TGCGCCAGCAGCTTAACAGGCGACTCTGGGGCCAACGTCCTGACTTTC. The full variable domain, with the rest looked up from reference TRBV5-1 and TRBJ2-6, is KAGVTQTPRYLIKTRGQQVTLSCSPISGHRSVSWYQQTPGQGLQFLFEYFSETQRNKGNFPGRFSGRQFSNSRSEMNVSTLELGDSALYLCASSLTGDSGANVLTFGAGSRLTVL.

The gene calls are TRBV24-1 and TRBJ1-2, with D perhaps TRBD1 (5 bases). The CDR3 covers 13 residues. Trimming left V 4 bases short and J 7 bases short, with 12 bases between. Germline values: CDR1 KGHDR, CDR2 SFDVKD. CDR3 loop: CATSDGAQGGYTF. CDR3 in DNA: TGTGCCACCAGTGACGGGGCCCAGGGTGGCTACACCTTC.

The chain couples TRBV28 to TRBJ1-1; TRBD1 is a possible D gene (5 bases). The CDR3 is 12 amino acids. The V end was cut by 3 bases, the J end by 8 bases, with 10 bases between. The germline V gene encodes CDR1 MDHEN and CDR2 SYDVKM. CDR3 nucleotides: TGTGCCAGCAGTTTCTTGCGACAGGAAGCTTTCTTT. This codes for CASSFLRQEAFF.

By sample share, this clonotype is medium-sized. This sequence joins TRBV6-2 or TRBV6-3 and TRBJ2-7; 7 nucleotides agree with TRBD2. The J segment lost 3 bases and the V segment lost 5 bases, leaving 10 bases of the junction unmatched. Germline V CDR1 and CDR2: MNHEY, SVGEGT. The CDR3 sequence is 15 residues long. The CDR3 nucleotides are TGTGCCAGCAGTCCCGCTGGCGGGAGTAACTACGAGCAGTACTTC. Protein sequence: CASSPAGGSNYEQYF.

V gene TRBV12-3 or TRBV12-4 combines with J gene TRBJ1-2; D might be TRBD1 (6 bases). V lost 5 bases to trimming and J lost 4 bases, with 11 bases between them. The CDR3 totals 13 residues. The CDR3 region is CASSPRGGYGYTF. CDR3 nucleotide sequence: TGTGCCAGCAGTCCTAGAGGGGGCTATGGCTACACCTTC.

A note on this clonotype: This may be a read error: a much more frequent sequence differs by one nucleotide. This chain joins TRBV19 and TRBJ1-5; 9 bases align to TRBD1. This CDR3 spans 18 amino acids. Looked up from germline, CDR1 is LNHDA and CDR2 is SQIVND (reference sequence). V lost 6 bases to trimming and J lost 0 bases; unmatched junction nucleotides: 12. The CDR3 loop is CASSLLRQGGYSNQPQHF. The CDR3 nucleotides read TGTGCCAGTAGCCTCTTGAGACAGGGGGGCTATAGCAATCAGCCCCAGCATTTT. The full variable domain, in which reference TRBV19 and TRBJ1-5 provide the parts outside the CDR3, is DGGITQSPKYLFRKEGQNVTLSCEQNLNHDAMYWYRQDPGQGLRLIYYSQIVNDFQKGDIAEGYSVSREKKESFPLTVTSAQKNPTAFYLCASSLLRQGGYSNQPQHFGDGTRLSIL.

This clonotype is judged medium-sized (0.01 to 0.1%). V and J are TRBV15 and TRBJ2-1; tentative D call: TRBD2 (6 bases). Trimming took 0 bases from V and 3 from J, leaving 9 bases between them. CDR3 length equals 15 residues. The germline V gene has CDR1 LNHNV and CDR2 YYDKDF (reference sequence). The CDR3 nucleotides read TGTGCCACCAGCAGAGATTACGGGGGCTACAATGAGCAGTTCTTC. Translating gives CATSRDYGGYNEQFF.

This clonotype came up a few times. The rearrangement links TRBV5-1 to TRBJ2-4; D is undetermined. This CDR3 is built from 14 residues. Germline V gives CDR1 SGHRS, CDR2 YFSETQ. The V end was cut by 0 bases, the J end by 8 bases, with 12 bases between. This CDR3 reads CASSLGSQIDIQYF. CDR3 in DNA: TGCGCCAGCAGCTTGGGTAGTCAAATCGACATTCAGTACTTC. The full variable domain, completed using reference TRBV5-1 and TRBJ2-4, is KAGVTQTPRYLIKTRGQQVTLSCSPISGHRSVSWYQQTPGQGLQFLFEYFSETQRNKGNFPGRFSGRQFSNSRSEMNVSTLELGDSALYLCASSLGSQIDIQYFGAGTRLSVL.

This clonotype is medium-sized within its sample. This CDR3 is CASSRTGGETQYF. The CDR3 DNA reads TGCGCCAGCAGCAGGACAGGGGGAGAGACCCAGTACTTC. The chain uses TRBV5-1 and TRBJ2-5; TRBD1 aligns across 10 bases. Trimming took 4 bases from V and 4 from J; bases not matched to a gene: 1. The CDR3 covers 13 residues. Germline CDR1 reads SGHRS; CDR2 reads YFSETQ.

The rearrangement links TRBV19 to TRBJ2-3, with TRBD1 matching 7 bases. Trimming removed 0 bases from V and 0 bases from J; junction bases left unmatched: 3. CDR1 and CDR2 (germline): LNHDA, SQIVND (reference sequence). The CDR3 is made up of 16 amino acids. CDR3 residues: CASSIEGQLSTDTQYF. The CDR3 DNA reads as TGTGCCAGTAGTATAGAGGGACAGCTTAGCACAGATACGCAGTATTTT.

J is TRBJ2-7 and V is TRBV14; the match to TRBD2 covers 10 bases. CDR1 and CDR2 (germline): SGHDN, FVKESK. The trim removed 1 base at V and 1 base at J, leaving 10 bases unmatched. The CDR3 has 18 amino acids. The CDR3: CASSQGVVSGRWSYEQYF. CDR3 in DNA: TGTGCCAGCAGCCAAGGAGTGGTTAGCGGGAGGTGGTCCTACGAGCAGTACTTC.

The chain combines TRBV7-2 with TRBJ1-1, with D possibly being TRBD1 (6 bases). The germline V gene has CDR1 SGHTA and CDR2 FQGNSA. V shed 7 bases and J shed 0 bases, with 12 bases lying between them. The CDR3 is made up of 14 amino acids. CDR3 protein: CASTPTGMNTEAFF. The CDR3 DNA reads as TGTGCCAGCACCCCAACAGGGATGAACACTGAAGCTTTCTTT.

The chain links TRBV21-1 to TRBJ2-7; the table calls TRBD1, which could not be checked here. TRBV21-1 is noted as a pseudogene. This CDR3 is built from 15 residues. In nucleotides, the CDR3 is TGTGCCAGCAGCAAAGCTGGGACAGGGAACCACGAGCAGTACTTC. Residues: CASSKAGTGNHEQYF.

This chain uses TRBV14 with TRBJ1-6; tentative D call: TRBD1 (5 bases). The CDR3 sequence is 13 residues long. Germline CDR1 and CDR2: SGHDN and FVKESK. V was pared by 1 base and J by 11 bases, with 9 bases between. CDR3 loop: CASSQVGGTPLHF. Here the CDR3 DNA reads TGTGCCAGCAGCCAAGTGGGGGGGACACCCCTCCACTTT.

CDR3 DNA sequence: TGTGCCATCAGTGAGCCGGGACAGCCGAACACTGAAGCTTTCTTT. It translates to CAISEPGQPNTEAFF. The V and J genes are TRBV10-3 and TRBJ1-1, with 7 nucleotides matching TRBD1. The CDR3 sequence is 15 residues long. V trimming: 2 bases; J trimming: 1 base; junction bases outside the gene matches: 4. Germline values: CDR1 ENHRY, CDR2 SYGVKD.